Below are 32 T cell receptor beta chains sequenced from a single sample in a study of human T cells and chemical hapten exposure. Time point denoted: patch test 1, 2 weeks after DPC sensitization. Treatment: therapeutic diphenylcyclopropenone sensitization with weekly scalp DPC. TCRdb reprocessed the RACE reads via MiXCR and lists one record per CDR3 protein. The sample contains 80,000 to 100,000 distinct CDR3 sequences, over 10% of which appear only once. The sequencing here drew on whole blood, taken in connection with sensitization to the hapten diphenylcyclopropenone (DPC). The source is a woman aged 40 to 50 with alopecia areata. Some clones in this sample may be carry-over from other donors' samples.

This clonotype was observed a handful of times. This chain's CDR3 is CASSPLPDNEKLFF. In nucleotides, the CDR3 is TGTGCCAGCTCACCACTCCCAGATAATGAAAAACTGTTTTTT. The V call is TRBV18, the J call TRBJ1-4; D gene ambiguous. Germline CDR1 KGHSH, CDR2 LQKENI. The CDR3 has 14 residues. With 1 base removed from V and 4 bases from J, the gap between germline ends came to 7 bases.

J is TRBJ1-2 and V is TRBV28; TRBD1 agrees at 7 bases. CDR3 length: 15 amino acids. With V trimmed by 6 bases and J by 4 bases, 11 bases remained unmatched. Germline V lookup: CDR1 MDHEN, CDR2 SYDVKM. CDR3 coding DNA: TGTGCCAGCAGCCCCCCTCAGGGGGTGTCCTATGGCTACACCTTC. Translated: CASSPPQGVSYGYTF.

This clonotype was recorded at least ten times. The CDR3, as DNA: TGTGCCAGCAGGCAAACAGTCACCGGGGAGCTGTTTTTT. Its translation is CASRQTVTGELFF. The chain employs TRBV6-2 or TRBV6-3 and TRBJ2-2; D not resolved. V dropped 6 bases and J dropped 4 bases, with 9 bases sitting between them. CDR1 is MNHEY, CDR2 SVGEGT, per germline. The CDR3 loop spans 13 amino acids.

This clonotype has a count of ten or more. CDR3 bases: TGCAGCGTTGAAGGACGGGTCAACACAGATACGCAGTATTTT. Residues: CSVEGRVNTDTQYF. The chain joins TRBV29-1 to TRBJ2-3; unclear D gene. The germline V gene encodes CDR1 SQVTM and CDR2 ANQGSEA. The V gene lost 1 base and the J gene lost 2 bases, with 10 bases spanning the gap. The CDR3 is 14 amino acids.

CDR3 DNA sequence: TGTGCCAGCGGAAACTACGAGCAGTACTTC. Residues: CASGNYEQYF. The chain is built from TRBV7-2 and TRBJ2-7; D is undetermined. The CDR3 has 10 residues. The germline V gene encodes CDR1 SGHTA and CDR2 FQGNSA. The V end lost 8 bases, the J end lost 3 bases, and 5 bases lay between the germline ends. Using reference TRBV7-2 and TRBJ2-7 for the parts outside the CDR3, the full variable domain is GAGVSQSPSNKVTEKGKDVELRCDPISGHTALYWYRQSLGQGLEFLIYFQGNSAPDKSGLPSDRFSAERTGGSVSTLTIQRTQQEDSAVYLCASGNYEQYFGPGTRLTVT.

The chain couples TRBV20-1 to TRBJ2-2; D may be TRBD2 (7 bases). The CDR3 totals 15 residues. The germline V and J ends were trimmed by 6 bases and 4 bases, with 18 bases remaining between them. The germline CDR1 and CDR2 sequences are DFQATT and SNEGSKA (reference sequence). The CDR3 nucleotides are TGCAGTGCCAGAAAACCGGGGGGCGGCACCGGGGAGCTGTTTTTT. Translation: CSARKPGGGTGELFF.

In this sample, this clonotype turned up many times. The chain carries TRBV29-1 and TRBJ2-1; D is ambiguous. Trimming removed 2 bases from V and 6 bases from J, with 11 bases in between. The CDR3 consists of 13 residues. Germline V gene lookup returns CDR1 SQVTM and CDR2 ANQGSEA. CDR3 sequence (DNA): TGCAGCGTTGAACTCAACCTTGGCAATGAGCAGTTCTTC. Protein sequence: CSVELNLGNEQFF.

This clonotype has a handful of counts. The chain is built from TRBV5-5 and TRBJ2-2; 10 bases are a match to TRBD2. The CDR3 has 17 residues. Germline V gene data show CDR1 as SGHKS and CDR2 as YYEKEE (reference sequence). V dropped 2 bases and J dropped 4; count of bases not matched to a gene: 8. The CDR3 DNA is TGTGCCAGCAGCTTCGATCAGTTAGCGGGAGGCACCGGGGAGCTGTTTTTT. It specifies CASSFDQLAGGTGELFF. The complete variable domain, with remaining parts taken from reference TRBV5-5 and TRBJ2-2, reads DAGVTQSPTHLIKTRGQQVTLRCSPISGHKSVSWYQQVLGQGPQFIFQYYEKEERGRGNFPDRFSARQFPNYSSELNVNALLLGDSALYLCASSFDQLAGGTGELFFGEGSRLTVL.

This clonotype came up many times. CDR3 nucleotide sequence: TGTGCCAGCAGGCCCAGCGGCCAAGGCTTAGATACGCAGTATTTT. Translation gives CASRPSGQGLDTQYF. The rearrangement links TRBV6-6 to TRBJ2-3, with a weak D call TRBD2 (5 bases). The ends were cut back, 6 bases at V and 5 bases at J, with 18 bases in the middle. The length of the CDR3 is 15 residues. Germline assignment: CDR1 MNHNY and CDR2 SVGAGI (reference sequence).

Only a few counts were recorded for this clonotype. The CDR3 DNA reads TGCGCCAGCAGATCAGGCAGTGGGGCCAACGTCCTGACTTTC. It encodes CASRSGSGANVLTF. V gene TRBV5-1 combines with J gene TRBJ2-6; D not certain. Germline V lookup: CDR1 SGHRS, CDR2 YFSETQ. The V and J ends lost 5 bases and 3 bases respectively, with 9 bases between them. This CDR3 has 14 amino acids. The variable domain in full, completed from reference TRBV5-1 and TRBJ2-6, reads KAGVTQTPRYLIKTRGQQVTLSCSPISGHRSVSWYQQTPGQGLQFLFEYFSETQRNKGNFPGRFSGRQFSNSRSEMNVSTLELGDSALYLCASRSGSGANVLTFGAGSRLTVL.

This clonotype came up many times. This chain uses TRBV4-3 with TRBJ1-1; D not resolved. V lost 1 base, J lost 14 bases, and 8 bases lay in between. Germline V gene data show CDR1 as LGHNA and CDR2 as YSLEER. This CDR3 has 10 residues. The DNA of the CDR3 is TGCGCCAGCAGCCAAGTCGGTGGCTTCTTT. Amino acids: CASSQVGGFF.

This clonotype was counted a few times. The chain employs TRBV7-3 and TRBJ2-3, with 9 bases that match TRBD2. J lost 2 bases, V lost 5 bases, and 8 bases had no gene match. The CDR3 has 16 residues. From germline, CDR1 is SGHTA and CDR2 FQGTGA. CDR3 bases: TGTGCCAGCAGCCCTTGGGCTAGCGGGAACACAGATACGCAGTATTTT. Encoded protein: CASSPWASGNTDTQYF.

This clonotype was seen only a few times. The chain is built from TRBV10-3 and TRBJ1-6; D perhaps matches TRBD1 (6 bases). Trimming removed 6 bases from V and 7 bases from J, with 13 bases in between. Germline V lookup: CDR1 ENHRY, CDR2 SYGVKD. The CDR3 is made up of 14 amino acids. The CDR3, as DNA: TGTGCCATCAGGGAAGACAGGAGGAATTCACCCCTCCACTTT. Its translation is CAIREDRRNSPLHF.

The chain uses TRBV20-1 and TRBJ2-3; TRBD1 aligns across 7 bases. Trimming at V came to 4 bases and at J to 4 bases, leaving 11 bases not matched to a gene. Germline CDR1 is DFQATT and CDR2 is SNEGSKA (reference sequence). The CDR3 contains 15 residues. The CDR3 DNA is TGCAGTGCTACACCCTCACAGGGGCGCGCAGATACGCAGTATTTT. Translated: CSATPSQGRADTQYF.

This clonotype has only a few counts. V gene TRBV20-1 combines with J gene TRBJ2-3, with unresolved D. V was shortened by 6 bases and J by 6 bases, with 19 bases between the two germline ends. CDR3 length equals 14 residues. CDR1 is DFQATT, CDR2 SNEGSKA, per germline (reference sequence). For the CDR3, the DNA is TGCAGTGCAAAGTGGCAGGCGTCCAGGGATACGCAGTATTTT. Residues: CSAKWQASRDTQYF.

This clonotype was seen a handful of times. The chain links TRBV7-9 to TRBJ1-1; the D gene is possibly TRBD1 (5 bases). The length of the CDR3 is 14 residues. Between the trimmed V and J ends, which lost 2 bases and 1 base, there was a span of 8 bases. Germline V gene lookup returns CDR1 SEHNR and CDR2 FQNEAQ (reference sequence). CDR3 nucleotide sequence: TGTGCCAGCAGCTTAAACAGGAGGAACACTGAAGCTTTCTTT. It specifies CASSLNRRNTEAFF.

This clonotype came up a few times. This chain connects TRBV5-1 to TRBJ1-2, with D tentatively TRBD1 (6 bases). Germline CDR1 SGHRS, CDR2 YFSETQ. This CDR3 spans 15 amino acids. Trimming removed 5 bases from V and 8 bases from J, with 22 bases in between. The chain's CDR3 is CASSPSTGTMEGYTF. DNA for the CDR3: TGCGCCAGCAGTCCGTCCACAGGGACTATGGAAGGCTACACCTTC.

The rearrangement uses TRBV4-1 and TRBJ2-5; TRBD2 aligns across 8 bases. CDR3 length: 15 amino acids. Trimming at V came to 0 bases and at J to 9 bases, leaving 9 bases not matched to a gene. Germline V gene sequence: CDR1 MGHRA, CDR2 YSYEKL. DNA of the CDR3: TGCGCCAGCAGCCAAGATTCCCGGGAGGGGTTGGCCCAGTACTTC. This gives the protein CASSQDSREGLAQYF.

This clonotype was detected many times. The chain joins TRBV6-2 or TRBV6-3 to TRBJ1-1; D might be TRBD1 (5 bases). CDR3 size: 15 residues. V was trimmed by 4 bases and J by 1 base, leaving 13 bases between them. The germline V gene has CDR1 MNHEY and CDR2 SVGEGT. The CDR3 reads CASSSPGLQNTEAFF. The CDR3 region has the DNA TGTGCCAGCAGTTCCCCGGGACTCCAGAACACTGAAGCTTTCTTT.

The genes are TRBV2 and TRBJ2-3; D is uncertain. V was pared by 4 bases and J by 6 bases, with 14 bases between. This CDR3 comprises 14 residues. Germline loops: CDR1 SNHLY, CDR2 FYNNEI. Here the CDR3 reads CASSVSGVLDTQYF. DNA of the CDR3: TGTGCCAGCAGTGTATCTGGGGTATTGGATACGCAGTATTTT.

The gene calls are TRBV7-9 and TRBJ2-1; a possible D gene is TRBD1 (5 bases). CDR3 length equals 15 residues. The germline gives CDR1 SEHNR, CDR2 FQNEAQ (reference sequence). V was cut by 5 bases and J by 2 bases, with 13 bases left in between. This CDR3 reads CASSPPGFAYNEQFF. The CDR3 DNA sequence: TGTGCCAGCAGCCCCCCAGGGTTTGCCTACAATGAGCAGTTCTTC.

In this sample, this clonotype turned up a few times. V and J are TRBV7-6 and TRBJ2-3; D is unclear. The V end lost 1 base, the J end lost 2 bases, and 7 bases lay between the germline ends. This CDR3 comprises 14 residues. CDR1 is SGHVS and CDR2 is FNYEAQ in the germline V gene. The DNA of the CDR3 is TGTGCCAGCAGCTTAGTCCGATCCACAGATACGCAGTATTTT. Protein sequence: CASSLVRSTDTQYF.

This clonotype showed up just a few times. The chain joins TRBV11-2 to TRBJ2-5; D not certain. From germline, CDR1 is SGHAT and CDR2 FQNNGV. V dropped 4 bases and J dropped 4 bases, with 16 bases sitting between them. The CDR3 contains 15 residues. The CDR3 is CASSSLVDPRETQYF. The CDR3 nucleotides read TGTGCCAGCAGCTCCCTTGTGGATCCCAGAGAGACCCAGTACTTC.

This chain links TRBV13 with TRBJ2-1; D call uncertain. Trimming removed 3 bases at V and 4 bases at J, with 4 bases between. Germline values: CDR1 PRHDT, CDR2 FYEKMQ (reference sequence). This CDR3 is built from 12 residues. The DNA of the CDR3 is TGTGCCAGCAGCTTCCAGTACAATGAGCAGTTCTTC. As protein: CASSFQYNEQFF.

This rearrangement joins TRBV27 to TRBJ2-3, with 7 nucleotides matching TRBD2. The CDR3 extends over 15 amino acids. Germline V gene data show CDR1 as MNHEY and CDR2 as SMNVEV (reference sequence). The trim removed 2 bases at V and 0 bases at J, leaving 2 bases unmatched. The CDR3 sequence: CASSLRGGSTDTQYF. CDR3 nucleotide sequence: TGTGCCAGCAGTTTACGCGGGGGTAGCACAGATACGCAGTATTTT.

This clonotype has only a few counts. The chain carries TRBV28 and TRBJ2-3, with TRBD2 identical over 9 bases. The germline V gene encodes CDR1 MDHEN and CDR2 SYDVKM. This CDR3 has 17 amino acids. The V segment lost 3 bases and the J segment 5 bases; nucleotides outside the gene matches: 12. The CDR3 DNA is TGTGCCAGCAGTTTCCGAATCCAGCGGGAGGATAGAGATACGCAGTATTTT. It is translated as CASSFRIQREDRDTQYF.

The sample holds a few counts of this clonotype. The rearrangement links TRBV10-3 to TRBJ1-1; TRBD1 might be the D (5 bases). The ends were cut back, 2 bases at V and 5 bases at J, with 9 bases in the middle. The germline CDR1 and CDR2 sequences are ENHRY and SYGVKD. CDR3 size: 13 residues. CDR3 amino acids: CAISEEGRTEAFF. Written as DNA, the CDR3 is TGTGCCATCAGTGAGGAGGGGAGGACTGAAGCTTTCTTT.

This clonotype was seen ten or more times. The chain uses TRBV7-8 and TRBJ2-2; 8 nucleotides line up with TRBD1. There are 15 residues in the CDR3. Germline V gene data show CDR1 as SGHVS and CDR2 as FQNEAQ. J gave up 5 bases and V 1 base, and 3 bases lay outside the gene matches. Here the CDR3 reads CASSLGTGLTGELFF. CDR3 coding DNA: TGTGCCAGCAGCTTAGGGACAGGGCTAACCGGGGAGCTGTTTTTT.

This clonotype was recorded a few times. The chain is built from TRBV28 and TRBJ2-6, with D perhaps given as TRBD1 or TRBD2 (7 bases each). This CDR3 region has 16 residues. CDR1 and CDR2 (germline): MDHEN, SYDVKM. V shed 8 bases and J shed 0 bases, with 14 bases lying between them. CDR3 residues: CASRQGGYSGANVLTF. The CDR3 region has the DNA TGTGCCAGCCGCCAGGGGGGGTACTCTGGGGCCAACGTCCTGACTTTC.

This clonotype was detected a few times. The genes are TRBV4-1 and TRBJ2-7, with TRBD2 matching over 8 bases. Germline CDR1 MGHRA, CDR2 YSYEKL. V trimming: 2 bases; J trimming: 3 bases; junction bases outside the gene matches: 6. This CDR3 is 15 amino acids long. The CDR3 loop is CASSQYGLAHYEQYF. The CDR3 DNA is TGCGCCAGCAGCCAATACGGACTAGCACACTACGAGCAGTACTTC.

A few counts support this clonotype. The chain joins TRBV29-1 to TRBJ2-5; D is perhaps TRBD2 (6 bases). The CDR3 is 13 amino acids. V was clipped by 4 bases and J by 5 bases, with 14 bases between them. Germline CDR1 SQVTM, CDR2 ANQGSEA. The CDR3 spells CSVGLRGGETQYF. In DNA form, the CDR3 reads TGCAGCGTTGGGTTGCGGGGTGGGGAGACCCAGTACTTC. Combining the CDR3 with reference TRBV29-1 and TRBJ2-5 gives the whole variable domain SAVISQKPSRDICQRGTSLTIQCQVDSQVTMMFWYRQQPGQSLTLIATANQGSEATYESGFVIDKFPISRPNLTFSTLTVSNMSPEDSSIYLCSVGLRGGETQYFGPGTRLLVL.

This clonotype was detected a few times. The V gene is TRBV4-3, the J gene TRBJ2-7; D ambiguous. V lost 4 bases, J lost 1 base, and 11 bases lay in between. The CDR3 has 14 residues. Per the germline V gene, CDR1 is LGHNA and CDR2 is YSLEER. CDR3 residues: CASSPVRSSYEQYF. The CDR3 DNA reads TGCGCCAGCAGCCCCGTTCGATCGTCCTACGAGCAGTACTTC.